This entry lists 5 T cell receptor beta chains sequenced from one sample in a study of glioma-infiltrating T cells. The iRepertoire nested amplicon-rescue multiplex PCR amplified TCR alpha and beta CDR3s from RNA. TCRdb passed the multiplex PCR reads through MiXCR, listing each CDR3 protein once. The sample consists of approximately 93,000 distinct CDR3 sequences, approximately 40% of them appearing once. Sequencing was performed on glioma tissue, nonneoplastic brain tissue, or PBMCs (not recorded which). The receptors were sampled from a human donor with low-grade glioma or glioblastoma, undergoing nonglioma brain surgery, or in good health (not recorded which).

This clonotype was seen ten or more times. This sequence joins TRBV12-3 or TRBV12-4 and TRBJ2-5; TRBD1 aligns across 9 bases. Germline trimming cut 5 bases from V and 1 base from J; bases unmatched to any gene: 14. CDR3 size: 18 residues. The CDR3 here is CASSNPGQGAEFQETQYF. The CDR3 nucleotides read TGTGCCAGCAGTAACCCGGGACAGGGAGCGGAATTCCAAGAGACCCAGTACTTC.

The rearrangement uses TRBV2 and TRBJ2-1, with D unresolved. The CDR3 totals 13 residues. Germline V gene data show CDR1 as SNHLY and CDR2 as FYNNEI. Trimming removed 7 bases at V and 5 bases at J, with 12 bases between. The CDR3 loop is CASNNASHNEQFF. The CDR3 DNA sequence: TGTGCCAGCAATAACGCAAGTCACAATGAGCAGTTCTTC.

The sample holds many counts of this clonotype. The V gene is TRBV20-1, the J gene TRBJ1-2; tentatively, D is TRBD1 (5 bases). Trimming removed 6 bases at V and 1 base at J, with 15 bases between. CDR3 length: 14 amino acids. Germline loops: CDR1 DFQATT, CDR2 SNEGSKA (reference sequence). The CDR3 coding sequence is TGCAGTGCGCCAAAAGGGGCCGATAACTATGGCTACACCTTC. This codes for CSAPKGADNYGYTF.

This clonotype was detected ten times or more. CDR3 DNA sequence: TGCGCCAGCAGCTCGACCAAACCGGGACTAGCGGGAAACGAGCAGTACTTC. The encoded protein is CASSSTKPGLAGNEQYF. The rearrangement joins TRBV5-1 to TRBJ2-7; 13 bases match TRBD2. Losses at the gene ends were 3 bases for V and 5 bases for J; bases not matched to a gene: 11. The CDR3 sequence is 17 residues long. The germline gives CDR1 SGHRS, CDR2 YFSETQ.

The rearrangement uses TRBV5-5 and TRBJ2-3; 10 nucleotides match TRBD2. J was trimmed by 4 bases and V by 4 bases; bases with no gene match: 15. In germline, CDR1 is SGHKS, CDR2 YYEKEE (reference sequence). This CDR3 has 18 residues. CDR3 amino acids: CASSHPPPGTSEPDTQYF. In DNA form, the CDR3 reads TGTGCCAGCAGCCACCCCCCCCCCGGGACTAGCGAACCAGATACGCAGTATTTT.